Below, 20 T cell receptor beta chains from the same sample are listed, as sequenced in a study of cytomegalovirus exposure and HLA in healthy donors. The study ran its PCR with 60 Vbeta and 13 Jbeta primers. The repertoire was sequenced with immunoSEQ multiplex PCR; TCRdb's copy has only in-frame clones and lacks some. The sample contains fewer than 200,000 clones, approximately 79% of which appear only once. Sequencing was carried out using PBMCs. The receptors stem from a human donor in good health.

V usage is TRBV4-3 and J usage is TRBJ2-7; D remains unclear. The CDR3 has 17 residues. V was cut by 0 bases and J by 1 base, with 16 bases left in between. Germline V lookup: CDR1 LGHNA, CDR2 YSLEER. The CDR3 DNA reads TGCGCCAGCAGCCAAGATAAATCAACGGGTGCATCCTACGAGCAGTACTTC. Translating it yields CASSQDKSTGASYEQYF.

V gene TRBV7-2 combines with J gene TRBJ1-2, with a tentative D call TRBD1 (5 bases). There are 16 residues in the CDR3. CDR1 and CDR2 from the germline V gene are SGHTA and FQGNSA. Trimming pared 2 bases from V and 5 bases from J, leaving 18 bases between. The CDR3 DNA follows: TGTGCCAGCAGCTTAAGGCAGGGAAATTTTGGGTATGGCTACACCTTC. It yields the protein CASSLRQGNFGYGYTF. The complete variable domain, with remaining parts taken from reference TRBV7-2 and TRBJ1-2, reads GAGVSQSPSNKVTEKGKDVELRCDPISGHTALYWYRQSLGQGLEFLIYFQGNSAPDKSGLPSDRFSAERTGGSVSTLTIQRTQQEDSAVYLCASSLRQGNFGYGYTFGSGTRLTVV.

V is TRBV30 and J is TRBJ2-7; perhaps TRBD1 as D (6 bases). Germline V lookup: CDR1 GTSNPN, CDR2 SVGIG (reference sequence). The CDR3 is made up of 16 amino acids. Trimming left V 3 bases short and J 3 bases short, with 21 bases between. Written as DNA, the CDR3 is TGTGCCTGGAGCCCCCCGGACAGATGGCCAAACTACGAGCAGTACTTC. Translated, it gives CAWSPPDRWPNYEQYF.

This chain links TRBV6-5 with TRBJ2-7, with 9 bases identical to TRBD2. Germline trimming cut 6 bases from V and 0 bases from J; bases unmatched to any gene: 6. The CDR3 sequence is 15 residues long. From germline, CDR1 is MNHEY and CDR2 SVGAGI. CDR3 sequence: CASRVSGGFSYEQYF. DNA of the CDR3: TGTGCCAGCAGAGTTAGCGGGGGTTTCTCCTACGAGCAGTACTTC.

This chain uses TRBV11-2 with TRBJ2-6; D perhaps matches TRBD1 (6 bases). Germline values: CDR1 SGHAT, CDR2 FQNNGV. The CDR3 consists of 18 residues. The V end lost 1 base, the J end lost 0 bases, and 13 bases lay between the germline ends. In DNA, the CDR3 is TGTGCCAGCAGCTTAGTCAGGGGATCTTCCTCTGGGGCCAACGTCCTGACTTTC. Its translation is CASSLVRGSSSGANVLTF.

The chain combines TRBV5-1 with TRBJ2-3; 7 nucleotides line up with TRBD1. J was trimmed by 5 bases and V by 4 bases; bases with no gene match: 7. Germline assignment: CDR1 SGHRS and CDR2 YFSETQ. The CDR3 covers 14 residues. As DNA, the CDR3 is TGCGCCAGCAGCCAATTGACAGGGAAAGATACGCAGTATTTT. It translates to CASSQLTGKDTQYF.

The chain carries TRBV7-9 and TRBJ2-7, with D tentatively TRBD2 (7 bases). This CDR3 contains 15 residues. V was clipped by 4 bases and J by 6 bases, with 19 bases between them. The germline V gene has CDR1 SEHNR and CDR2 FQNEAQ (reference sequence). CDR3 coding DNA: TGTGCCAGCAGCTCACAAGGGGGGGCCTCCCCCGAGCAGTACTTC. It specifies CASSSQGGASPEQYF.

This sequence joins TRBV18 and TRBJ2-5; 7 bases map to TRBD2. The CDR3 spans 15 residues. CDR1 and CDR2 from the germline V gene are KGHSH and LQKENI. Unmatched junction bases numbered 7, after V lost 3 bases and J lost 3 bases. CDR3 in amino acids: CASSPGGSWEETQYF. The CDR3 DNA follows: TGTGCCAGCTCACCCGGGGGGTCTTGGGAAGAGACCCAGTACTTC.

This clone has more than one count but fewer than ten. The gene calls are TRBV18 and TRBJ1-5; TRBD1 matches 9 bases. The CDR3 runs to 18 residues. The V gene end was trimmed by 6 bases and the J gene end by 2 bases; junction bases not matched to a gene: 14. Germline lookup yields CDR1 KGHSH and CDR2 LQKENI. The CDR3 loop reads CASSTNPGQGMGNQPQHF. The CDR3, as DNA: TGTGCCAGCTCCACGAATCCGGGACAGGGAATGGGCAATCAGCCCCAGCATTTT.

This clone came up a few times. V usage is TRBV10-3 and J usage is TRBJ1-1; TRBD1 might be the D (6 bases). The germline CDR1 and CDR2 sequences are ENHRY and SYGVKD. V shed 8 bases and J shed 4 bases, with 8 bases lying between them. This CDR3 has 11 amino acids. The CDR3 nucleotides are TGTGCCATCCAAGGGGGCACTGAAGCTTTCTTT. Translation gives CAIQGGTEAFF.

The chain employs TRBV5-1 and TRBJ2-7; D may be TRBD1 (5 bases). The CDR3 spans 15 residues. Germline V gene sequence: CDR1 SGHRS, CDR2 YFSETQ. V lost 4 bases to trimming and J lost 0 bases, with 14 bases between them. CDR3 amino acids: CASSPPGLHSYEQYF. CDR3 nucleotides: TGCGCCAGCAGCCCCCCAGGGCTTCACTCCTACGAGCAGTACTTC.

Worth noting for this clone: A junction boundary mismatches the germline segment, possibly from a read error. This chain joins TRBV5-1 and TRBJ1-6, with 12 bases aligning to TRBD1. The CDR3 extends over 16 amino acids. Germline V gene lookup returns CDR1 SGHRS and CDR2 YFSETQ. As DNA, the CDR3 is TGCGCCAGCAGCTCCGGGACAGGGGGCAATAATTCACCTCTCCACTTT. This codes for CASSSGTGGNNSPLHF. The variable domain in full, completed from reference TRBV5-1 and TRBJ1-6, reads KAGVTQTPRYLIKTRGQQVTLSCSPISGHRSVSWYQQTPGQGLQFLFEYFSETQRNKGNFPGRFSGRQFSNSRSEMNVSTLELGDSALYLCASSSGTGGNNSPLHFGNGTRLTVT.

This clone was seen a single time. The chain joins TRBV11-3 to TRBJ2-1; 11 bases fit TRBD2. Germline CDR1 SGHNT, CDR2 YENEEA. The CDR3 runs to 16 residues. Germline trimming cut 1 base from V and 2 bases from J; bases unmatched to any gene: 1. CDR3 region: CASSLVSGGAYNEQFF. The CDR3 DNA is TGTGCCAGCAGCTTAGTTAGCGGGGGGGCCTACAATGAGCAGTTCTTC.

This chain uses TRBV2 with TRBJ1-2, with D perhaps matching TRBD1 (5 bases). This CDR3 comprises 11 residues. Germline assignment: CDR1 SNHLY and CDR2 FYNNEI. The V end was cut by 5 bases, the J end by 8 bases, with 9 bases between. The CDR3 DNA reads TGTGCCAGCAGTTGGGGGGACGGCTACACCTTC. This sequence encodes CASSWGDGYTF.

The genes are TRBV7-8 and TRBJ2-3; no clear D gene. V was cut by 5 bases and J by 0 bases, with 6 bases left in between. Germline lookup yields CDR1 SGHVS and CDR2 FQNEAQ. CDR3 length equals 13 residues. The CDR3 here is CASSPGSTDTQYF. The CDR3 nucleotides read TGTGCCAGCAGCCCAGGTAGCACAGATACGCAGTATTTT.

This clone was observed once. The chain links TRBV11-3 to TRBJ1-6; unclear D gene. V lost 2 bases to trimming and J lost 8 bases, with 25 bases between them. There are 19 residues in the CDR3. Per the germline V gene, CDR1 is SGHNT and CDR2 is YENEEA. CDR3 in DNA: TGTGCCAGCAGCTTAAATCCCGGGTTCGGATTGGGAGGGCATTCACCCCTCCACTTT. Encoded protein: CASSLNPGFGLGGHSPLHF.

This chain joins TRBV11-2 and TRBJ2-5; 9 bases agree with TRBD1. Trimming cost V 4 bases and J 5 bases; bases outside gene matches: 5. The germline CDR1 and CDR2 sequences are SGHAT and FQNNGV. The CDR3 extends over 14 amino acids. The CDR3 loop reads CASSSYRGLETQYF. CDR3 nucleotide sequence: TGTGCCAGCAGCTCGTACAGGGGGCTGGAGACCCAGTACTTC.

The table lists this clone with a count of one. The chain employs TRBV10-3 and TRBJ1-1, with 8 bases aligning to TRBD1. The germline CDR1 and CDR2 sequences are ENHRY and SYGVKD. This CDR3 contains 17 residues. The trim removed 6 bases at V and 1 base at J, leaving 13 bases unmatched. The CDR3 DNA follows: TGTGCCATCAGGAGGGGGGATGGACAGGGTGGGAACACTGAAGCTTTCTTT. It is translated as CAIRRGDGQGGNTEAFF.

This clone occurred a few times. J is TRBJ1-1 and V is TRBV27, with a tentative D call TRBD1 (6 bases). Trimming stripped 5 bases from V and 0 bases from J, with 10 bases between. Germline values: CDR1 MNHEY, CDR2 SMNVEV (reference sequence). The CDR3 runs 14 residues. CDR3 sequence: CASSLTGMNTEAFF. The DNA for the CDR3 is TGTGCCAGCAGTCTTACAGGGATGAACACTGAAGCTTTCTTT.

This clone was seen only once. The V gene is TRBV27, the J gene TRBJ1-1, with D perhaps TRBD1 (6 bases). This CDR3 is built from 14 residues. V was pared by 4 bases and J by 4 bases, with 13 bases between. Germline V gene sequence: CDR1 MNHEY, CDR2 SMNVEV (reference sequence). CDR3 nucleotide sequence: TGTGCCAGCAGTTACAGGGACCCATCCACTGAAGCTTTCTTT. Its translation: CASSYRDPSTEAFF.